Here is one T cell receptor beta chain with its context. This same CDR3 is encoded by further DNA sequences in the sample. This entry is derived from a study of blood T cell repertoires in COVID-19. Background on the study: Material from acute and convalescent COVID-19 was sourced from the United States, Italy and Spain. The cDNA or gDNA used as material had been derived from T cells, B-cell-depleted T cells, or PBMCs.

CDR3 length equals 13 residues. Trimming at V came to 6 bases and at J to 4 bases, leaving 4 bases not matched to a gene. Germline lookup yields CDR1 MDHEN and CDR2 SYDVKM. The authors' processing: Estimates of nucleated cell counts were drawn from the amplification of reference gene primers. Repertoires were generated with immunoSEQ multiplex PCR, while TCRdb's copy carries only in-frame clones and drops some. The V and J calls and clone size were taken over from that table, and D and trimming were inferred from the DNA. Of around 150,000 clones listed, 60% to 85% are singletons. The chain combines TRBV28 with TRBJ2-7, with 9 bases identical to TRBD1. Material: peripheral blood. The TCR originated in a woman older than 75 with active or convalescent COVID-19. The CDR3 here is CASRTGGVYEQYF. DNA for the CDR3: TGTGCCAGCAGGACAGGGGGAGTATACGAGCAGTACTTC.